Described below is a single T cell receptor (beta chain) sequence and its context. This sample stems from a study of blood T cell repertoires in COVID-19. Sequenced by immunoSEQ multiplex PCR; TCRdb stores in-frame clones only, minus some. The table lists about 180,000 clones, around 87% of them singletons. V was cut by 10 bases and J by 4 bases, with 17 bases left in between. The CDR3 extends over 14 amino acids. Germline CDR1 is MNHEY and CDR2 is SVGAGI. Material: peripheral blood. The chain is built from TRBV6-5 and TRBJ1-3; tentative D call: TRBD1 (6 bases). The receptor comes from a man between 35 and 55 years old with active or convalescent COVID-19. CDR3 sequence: CATEKTGSGNTIYF. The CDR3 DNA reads TGTGCCACAGAAAAAACAGGGTCCGGAAACACCATATATTTT.